The TCR beta chain under discussion was sequenced for a study of long-term antiretroviral therapy in people with HIV. This clone has just one count. The libraries were made with immunoSEQ v3.0 at survey level. Profiled with immunoSEQ multiplex PCR; TCRdb holds only in-frame clones, not every one. The table has some 11,000 clones, nearly 85% seen once. Trimming stripped 1 base from V and 9 bases from J, with 10 bases between. Germline lookup yields CDR1 SGHTA and CDR2 FQGTGA. This CDR3 is built from 13 residues. The V and J genes are TRBV7-3 and TRBJ2-1; unclear D gene. The input for sequencing was unsorted PBMCs, taken 3.4 years after starting antiretroviral therapy. This clonotype was sampled from a man aged 35 to 55 with HIV. CDR3 nucleotide sequence: TGTGCCAGCAGCTTAAATTTTGCCATTGAGCAGTTCTTC. Encoded protein: CASSLNFAIEQFF.